This TCR beta chain was retrieved from a study of blood T cell repertoires in COVID-19. Study summary: From the United States, Italy and Spain came samples of acute and convalescent COVID-19. PBMCs, B-cell-depleted T cells, or T cells were the source of the cDNA or gDNA that made up the material.

Original data processing: Amplification of reference gene primers provided the estimated nucleated cell counts. Method: immunoSEQ multiplex PCR; TCRdb's copy keeps in-frame clones and lacks some. For V, J and clone size, that table is used; D and trimming come from the DNA. The sample has fewer than 150,000 clones; around four fifths are singletons. Losses at the gene ends were 5 bases for V and 9 bases for J; bases not matched to a gene: 9. This CDR3 contains 14 residues. Germline CDR1 is MDHEN and CDR2 is SYDVKM. This receptor was obtained from a woman aged 80 or over with acute or convalescent COVID-19. The sequenced sample consisted of peripheral blood. This chain links TRBV28 with TRBJ2-1; TRBD1 matches at 8 bases. The CDR3 loop reads CASSHGQGPGEQFF. The CDR3 nucleotides are TGTGCCAGCAGTCACGGACAGGGACCAGGTGAGCAGTTCTTC. Full variable domain (rest looked up from reference TRBV28 and TRBJ2-1): DVKVTQSSRYLVKRTGEKVFLECVQDMDHENMFWYRQDPGLGLRLIYFSYDVKMKEKGDIPEGYSVSREKKERFSLILESASTNQTSMYLCASSHGQGPGEQFFGPGTRLTVL.